The rows below give T cell receptor beta chains drawn from one sample of a study of tumor-infiltrating lymphocytes in primary liver carcinoma. TCRdb recomputed calls from the multiplex PCR reads with MiXCR, one row per CDR3 protein. The sample comprises about 330,000 distinct CDR3 sequences, less than 65% of which are singletons, and about 6.5% rests with the top ten. What was sequenced was peripheral blood. These receptor sequences come from a man between 35 and 55 years old with primary liver carcinoma and hepatitis B virus infection. The CDR3 runs from the conserved cysteine through the conserved F or W. Fields, in order: D gene, V gene, clone size, J gene, CDR3 protein, CDR3 DNA. D genes are given only for firm matches. Size is omitted from some rows. Given values are once, few, many or a class for expanded clones.

D: -; V: TRBV11-1; size: -; J: TRBJ2-3; CDR3: CTSSEVGGLTDTQYF; DNA: TGTACCAGCAGCGAAGTCGGGGGTTTGACAGATACACAGTATTTT
D: -; V: TRBV7-9; size: few; J: TRBJ2-1; CDR3: CASSFSGTKHYNEQFF; DNA: TGTGCCAGCAGCTTCTCCGGGACAAAACATTACAATGAGCAGTTCTTC
D: -; V: TRBV10-3; size: -; J: TRBJ1-5; CDR3: CAISDTWGNQPQHF; DNA: TGTGCCATCAGTGACACTTGGGGCAATCAGCCCCAGCATTTT
D: -; V: TRBV5-4; size: -; J: TRBJ2-5; CDR3: CASSLPRVGRETQYF; DNA: TGTGCCAGCAGCTTGCCTCGGGTGGGCAGGGAGACCCAGTACTTC
D: TRBD1; V: TRBV6-6; size: many; J: TRBJ1-4; CDR3: CASSYLGTVGSEKLFF; DNA: TGTGCCAGCAGTTACTTAGGGACAGTGGGGTCCGAAAAACTGTTTTTT
D: TRBD2; V: TRBV6-6; size: -; J: TRBJ2-4; CDR3: CASSYMKREKARNIQYF; DNA: TGTGCCAGCAGTTATATGAAGCGGGAGAAAGCCAGAAACATTCAGTACTTC
D: -; V: TRBV6-2/TRBV6-3; size: many; J: TRBJ2-5; CDR3: CASSWNTHETQYF; DNA: TGTGCCAGCAGTTGGAACACCCACGAGACCCAGTACTTC
D: TRBD1; V: TRBV6-5; size: -; J: TRBJ2-7; CDR3: CASSATQGAKQYF; DNA: TGTGCCAGCAGTGCTACACAGGGGGCAAAGCAGTACTTC
D: -; V: TRBV5-5; size: once; J: TRBJ2-2; CDR3: CTSSMEAGAGELFF; DNA: TGTACCAGCAGCATGGAGGCGGGTGCCGGGGAGCTGTTTTTT
D: TRBD1; V: TRBV6-2/TRBV6-3; size: few; J: TRBJ2-6; CDR3: CASSYSTGAGANVLTF; DNA: TGTGCCAGCAGTTACAGCACAGGGGCTGGGGCCAACGTCCTGACTTTC
D: -; V: TRBV13; size: many; J: TRBJ1-1; CDR3: CASSFSRARGTEAFF; DNA: TGTGCCAGCAGCTTCAGTCGGGCGCGGGGCACTGAAGCTTTCTTT
D: -; V: TRBV7-3; size: -; J: TRBJ2-1; CDR3: CASSFGFYNELFF; DNA: TGTGCCAGCAGCTTCGGCTTCTACAATGAGCTGTTCTTC
D: -; V: TRBV11-2; size: -; J: TRBJ2-7; CDR3: CAGSFFSDEQYF; DNA: TGTGCCGGCAGCTTTTTTAGCGACGAGCAGTACTTC
D: -; V: TRBV11-3; size: -; J: TRBJ2-1; CDR3: CGAARGPDNGQFF; DNA: TGTGGCGCGGCTCGGGGCCCGGACAATGGGCAGTTCTTC
D: TRBD2; V: TRBV11-2; size: -; J: TRBJ2-1; CDR3: CARSPLAGEEFF; DNA: TGTGCCAGGAGCCCCCTGGCGGGAGAGGAGTTCTTC
D: -; V: TRBV5-6; size: -; J: TRBJ2-7; CDR3: CASNSLNSQSYEQYF; DNA: TGTGCCAGCAACTCCTTAAATTCACAGTCCTACGAGCAGTACTTC
D: -; V: TRBV6-2/TRBV6-3; size: -; J: TRBJ2-1; CDR3: CASSSRHSGASEQFF; DNA: TGTGCCAGCAGCAGTCGACATTCGGGAGCCAGTGAGCAGTTCTTC
D: -; V: TRBV11-2; size: -; J: TRBJ2-7; CDR3: CASILRQWYEQYF; DNA: TGTGCCAGCATCTTAAGACAGTGGTACGAGCAGTACTTC
D: TRBD1; V: TRBV12-3/TRBV12-4; size: many; J: TRBJ2-7; CDR3: CASSTPGQGDEQYF; DNA: TGTGCCAGCAGCACACCGGGACAGGGTGACGAGCAGTACTTC
D: TRBD1; V: TRBV28; size: -; J: TRBJ1-6; CDR3: CASSFSDRKNSPLHF; DNA: TGTGCCAGCAGTTTCTCGGACAGGAAGAATTCACCCCTCCACTTT
D: TRBD2; V: TRBV7-2; size: -; J: TRBJ2-1; CDR3: CASSSGLATDEQFF; DNA: TGTGCCAGCAGCTCCGGACTAGCGACGGATGAGCAGTTCTTC
D: TRBD1; V: TRBV11-2; size: -; J: TRBJ2-7; CDR3: CASNSRTGGYVQYF; DNA: TGTGCCAGCAACTCTAGGACAGGGGGCTACGTGCAGTACTTC
D: TRBD2; V: TRBV7-6; size: -; J: TRBJ2-2; CDR3: CASSPTSGRNGELFF; DNA: TGTGCCAGCAGCCCGACTAGCGGGAGAAATGGGGAGCTGTTTTTT
D: TRBD1; V: TRBV11-2; size: -; J: TRBJ2-7; CDR3: CLSSRQGAAYEQYF; DNA: TGTCTCAGCAGCCGACAGGGGGCGGCCTACGAGCAGTACTTC
D: -; V: TRBV11-1; size: -; J: TRBJ2-7; CDR3: CASSFSRGHEQCF; DNA: TGTGCCAGCAGCTTTAGCAGGGGACACGAGCAGTGCTTC
D: -; V: TRBV6-6; size: -; J: TRBJ2-1; CDR3: CASSYGSAAANEQFF; DNA: TGTGCCAGCAGTTACGGCTCCGCGGCGGCGAATGAGCAGTTCTTC
D: -; V: TRBV6-5; size: many; J: TRBJ2-7; CDR3: CASSYRGDSYEQYF; DNA: TGTGCCAGCAGTTACAGGGGCGACTCCTACGAGCAGTACTTC
D: -; V: TRBV5-6; size: few; J: TRBJ2-1; CDR3: CASSLSSLSGQFF; DNA: TGTGCCAGCAGCCTAAGTAGCCTCTCGGGGCAGTTCTTC
D: TRBD2; V: TRBV12-3/TRBV12-4; size: -; J: TRBJ2-7; CDR3: CDSSLLAGPGNEQYF; DNA: TGTGACAGCAGTTTACTAGCGGGACCGGGTAACGAGCAGTACTTC
D: TRBD2; V: TRBV11-2; size: -; J: TRBJ2-1; CDR3: CASSRTSGNYNEQFF; DNA: TGTGCCAGCAGCAGGACTAGCGGGAACTACAATGAGCAGTTCTTC
D: -; V: TRBV11-3; size: -; J: TRBJ2-1; CDR3: CASSLPGFYEQFF; DNA: TGTGCCAGCAGCTTACCGGGTTTCTATGAGCAGTTCTTC
D: TRBD2; V: TRBV11-2; size: -; J: TRBJ2-7; CDR3: CASNPELAVASYEQYF; DNA: TGTGCCAGCAACCCGGAACTAGCGGTCGCATCCTACGAGCAGTACTTC
D: TRBD1; V: TRBV7-9; size: -; J: TRBJ2-7; CDR3: CASSAGQASEQYF; DNA: TGTGCCAGCAGCGCGGGACAGGCAAGCGAGCAGTACTTC
D: -; V: TRBV7-9; size: few; J: TRBJ2-7; CDR3: CASSLGAGVEQYF; DNA: TGTGCCAGCAGCTTAGGAGCCGGGGTTGAGCAGTACTTC
D: -; V: TRBV4-1; size: -; J: TRBJ2-7; CDR3: CATSRTGQKSSYEQYF; DNA: TGCGCCACCAGCCGAACGGGGCAGAAAAGCTCCTACGAGCAGTACTTC
D: -; V: TRBV29-1; size: many; J: TRBJ1-6; CDR3: CSVRKSYNSPLHF; DNA: TGCAGCGTTCGGAAGTCCTATAATTCACCCCTCCACTTT
D: -; V: TRBV5-1; size: -; J: TRBJ2-5; CDR3: CASSLGRVSETQYF; DNA: TGCGCCAGCAGCTTGGGCAGGGTGAGCGAGACCCAGTACTTC
D: -; V: TRBV5-5; size: -; J: TRBJ2-1; CDR3: CASSLFSNEQFF; DNA: TGTGCCAGCAGCTTGTTCAGCAATGAGCAGTTCTTC
D: -; V: TRBV12-5; size: -; J: TRBJ1-1; CDR3: CASGLPKNRDKDTEAFF; DNA: TGTGCTAGTGGTTTGCCTAAAAACCGGGACAAAGACACTGAAGCTTTCTTT
D: TRBD2; V: TRBV29-1; size: medium-sized; J: TRBJ2-1; CDR3: CSVEGLAGAPNEQFF; DNA: TGCAGCGTCGAGGGTCTGGCGGGAGCTCCCAATGAGCAGTTCTTC
D: -; V: TRBV7-8; size: -; J: TRBJ2-7; CDR3: CASSPLRVLNYEQYF; DNA: TGTGCCAGCAGCCCCCTTCGCGTTCTTAACTACGAGCAGTACTTC